This T cell receptor beta chain was documented in a study of cytomegalovirus exposure and HLA in healthy donors. Study findings and constraints: With later analysis, a missense DCLRE1C variant became linked to TCR beta V- and J-gene trimming.

A word on this clone: Its specificity is not known.

In the PCR, 60 Vbeta and 13 Jbeta primers were used. The method was immunoSEQ multiplex PCR; TCRdb's version includes in-frame clones alone and lacks a portion of them. The sample carries about 120,000 clones, 17% recorded once. There are 15 residues in the CDR3. The germline CDR1 and CDR2 sequences are MNHNY and SVGAGI (reference sequence). V lost 6 bases to trimming and J lost 5 bases; unmatched junction nucleotides: 8. The source material was PBMCs. This TCR came from a female donor in good health and CMV-seropositive. The rearrangement uses TRBV6-6 and TRBJ2-7; TRBD2 agrees at 12 bases. The CDR3 DNA reads TGTGCCAGCAGAAACAGACTAGCGGGAGACCACGAGCAGTACTTC. This sequence encodes CASRNRLAGDHEQYF.